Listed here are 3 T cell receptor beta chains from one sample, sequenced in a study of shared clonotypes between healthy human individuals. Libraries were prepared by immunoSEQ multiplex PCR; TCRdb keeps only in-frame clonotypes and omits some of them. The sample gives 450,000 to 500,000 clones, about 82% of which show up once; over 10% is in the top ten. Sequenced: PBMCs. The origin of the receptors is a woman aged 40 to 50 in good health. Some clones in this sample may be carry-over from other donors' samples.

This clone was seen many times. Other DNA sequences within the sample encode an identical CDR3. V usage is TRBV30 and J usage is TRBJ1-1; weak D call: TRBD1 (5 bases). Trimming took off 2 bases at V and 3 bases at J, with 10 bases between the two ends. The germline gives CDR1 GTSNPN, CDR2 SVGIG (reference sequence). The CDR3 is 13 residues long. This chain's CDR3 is CAWSRARDTEAFF. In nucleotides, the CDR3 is TGTGCCTGGAGTAGAGCCAGGGACACTGAAGCTTTCTTT.

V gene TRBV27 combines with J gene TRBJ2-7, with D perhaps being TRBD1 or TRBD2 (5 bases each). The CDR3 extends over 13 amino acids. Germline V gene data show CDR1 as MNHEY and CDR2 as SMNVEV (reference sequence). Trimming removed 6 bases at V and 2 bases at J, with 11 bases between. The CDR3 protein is CASSPRGPYEQYF. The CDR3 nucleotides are TGTGCCAGCAGCCCCCGGGGACCCTACGAGCAGTACTTC.

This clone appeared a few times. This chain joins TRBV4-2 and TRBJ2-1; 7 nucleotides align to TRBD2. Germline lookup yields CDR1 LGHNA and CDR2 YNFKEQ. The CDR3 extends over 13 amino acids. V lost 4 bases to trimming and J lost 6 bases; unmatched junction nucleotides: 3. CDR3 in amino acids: CASSPGTINEQFF. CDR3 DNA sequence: TGTGCCAGCAGCCCCGGGACTATCAATGAGCAGTTCTTC.